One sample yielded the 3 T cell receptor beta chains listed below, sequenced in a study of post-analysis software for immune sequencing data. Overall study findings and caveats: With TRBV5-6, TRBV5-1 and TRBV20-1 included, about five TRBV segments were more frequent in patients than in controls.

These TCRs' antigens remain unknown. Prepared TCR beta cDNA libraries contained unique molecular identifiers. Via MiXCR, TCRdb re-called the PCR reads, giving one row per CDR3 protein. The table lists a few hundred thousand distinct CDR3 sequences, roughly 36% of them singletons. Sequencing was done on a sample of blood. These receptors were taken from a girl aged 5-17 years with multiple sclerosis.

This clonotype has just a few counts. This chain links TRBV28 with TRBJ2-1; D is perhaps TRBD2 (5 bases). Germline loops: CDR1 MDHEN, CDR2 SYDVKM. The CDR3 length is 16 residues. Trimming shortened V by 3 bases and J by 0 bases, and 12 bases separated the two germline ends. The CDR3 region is CASSLGRGHSYNEQFF. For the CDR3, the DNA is TGTGCCAGCAGTTTGGGCCGGGGTCACTCCTACAATGAGCAGTTCTTC. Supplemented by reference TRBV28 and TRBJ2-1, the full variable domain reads DVKVTQSSRYLVKRTGEKVFLECVQDMDHENMFWYRQDPGLGLRLIYFSYDVKMKEKGDIPEGYSVSREKKERFSLILESASTNQTSMYLCASSLGRGHSYNEQFFGPGTRLTVL.

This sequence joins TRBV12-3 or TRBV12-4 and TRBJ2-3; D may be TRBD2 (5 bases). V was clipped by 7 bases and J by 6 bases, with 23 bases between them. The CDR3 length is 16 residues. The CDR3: CASTQVPDGEGDTQYF. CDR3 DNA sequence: TGTGCCAGCACTCAAGTACCGGACGGGGAAGGGGATACGCAGTATTTT.

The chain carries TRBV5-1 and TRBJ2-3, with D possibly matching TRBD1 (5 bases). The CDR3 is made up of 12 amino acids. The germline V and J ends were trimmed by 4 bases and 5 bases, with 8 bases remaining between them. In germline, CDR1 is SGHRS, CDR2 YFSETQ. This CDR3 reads CASSEQGDTQYF. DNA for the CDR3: TGCGCCAGCAGCGAGCAGGGAGATACGCAGTATTTT.